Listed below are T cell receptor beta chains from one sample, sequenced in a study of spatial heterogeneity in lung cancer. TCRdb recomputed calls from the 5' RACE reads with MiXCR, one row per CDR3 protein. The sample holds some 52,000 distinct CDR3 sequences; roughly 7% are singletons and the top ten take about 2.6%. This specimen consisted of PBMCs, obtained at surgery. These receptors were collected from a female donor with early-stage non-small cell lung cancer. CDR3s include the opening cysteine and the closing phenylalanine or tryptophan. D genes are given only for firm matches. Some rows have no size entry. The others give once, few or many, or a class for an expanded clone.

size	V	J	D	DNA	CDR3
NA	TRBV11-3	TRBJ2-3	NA	TGTGCCAGCAGCCGTGAAACAGGGCCTCTCTATACGCAGTATTTT	CASSRETGPLYTQYF
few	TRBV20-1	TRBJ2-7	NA	TGCAGTGCCCTCGGACCAGGAGGCTACGAGCAGTACTTC	CSALGPGGYEQYF
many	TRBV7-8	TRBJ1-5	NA	TGTGCCAGCAGCTTAGGAGGGGTGAATCAGCCCCAGCATTTT	CASSLGGVNQPQHF
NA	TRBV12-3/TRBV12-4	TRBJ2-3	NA	TGTGCCAGCAGTTTCGGGGAAGCAAATACGCAGTATTTT	CASSFGEANTQYF
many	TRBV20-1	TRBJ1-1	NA	TGCAGTGCTAGAGAAAATGCGGTCGAAGCTTTCTTT	CSARENAVEAFF
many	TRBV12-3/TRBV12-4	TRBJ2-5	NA	TGTGCCAGCAGTAGTCCCCTCGTTGGAACCAGATACCAAGAGACCCAGTACTTC	CASSSPLVGTRYQETQYF
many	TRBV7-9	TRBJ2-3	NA	TGTGCCAGCAGCTTACTCGGGGCCAACACAGATACGCAGTATTTT	CASSLLGANTDTQYF
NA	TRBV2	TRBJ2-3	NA	TGTGCCAGCAGTGACAATGGACATCGCACAGATACGCAGTATTTT	CASSDNGHRTDTQYF
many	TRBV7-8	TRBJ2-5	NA	TGTGCCAGCAGCCCCCCCCGCAGGGAGACCCAGTACTTC	CASSPPRRETQYF
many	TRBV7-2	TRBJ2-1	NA	TGTGCCAGCAGCTCTCGACAGGGAGGAGTTGATGAGCAGTTCTTC	CASSSRQGGVDEQFF
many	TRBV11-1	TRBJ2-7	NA	TGTGCCAGCAGCCAGCGAGGAGCCTACGAGCAGTACTTC	CASSQRGAYEQYF
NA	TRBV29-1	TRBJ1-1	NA	TGCAGCGTTGCCCTGTTTACAGCAAACACTGAAGCTTTCTTT	CSVALFTANTEAFF
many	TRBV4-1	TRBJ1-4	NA	TGCGCCAGCAGCCAGGCGGTGGGGGGCTATGAAAAACTGTTTTTT	CASSQAVGGYEKLFF
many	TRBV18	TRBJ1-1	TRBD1	TGTGCCAGCTCCCCCAGACAGGGTACTGAAGCTTTCTTT	CASSPRQGTEAFF
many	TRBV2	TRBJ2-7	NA	TGTGCCAGCAGTGCGGGGCTGATCTCCTACGAGCAGTACTTC	CASSAGLISYEQYF
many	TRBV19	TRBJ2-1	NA	TGTGCCAGTAGGCCGACAGTCTACAATGAGCAGTTCTTC	CASRPTVYNEQFF
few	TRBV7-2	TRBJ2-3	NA	TGTGCCAGCAGCTTAACTAGAGCCCAAGATACGCAGTATTTT	CASSLTRAQDTQYF
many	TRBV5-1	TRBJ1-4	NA	TGCGCCAGCAGCTTCACAGCAACTAATGAAAAACTGTTTTTT	CASSFTATNEKLFF
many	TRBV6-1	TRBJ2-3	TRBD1	TGTGCCAGCACCCTGACAGGGACAGATACGCAGTATTTT	CASTLTGTDTQYF
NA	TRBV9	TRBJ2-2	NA	TGTGCCAGCAGCTTGCGGTCTTACACCGGGGAGCTGTTTTTT	CASSLRSYTGELFF
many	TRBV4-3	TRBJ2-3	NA	TGCGCCAGCAGCCAAGATTCGGCCTCTTATACGCAGTATTTT	CASSQDSASYTQYF
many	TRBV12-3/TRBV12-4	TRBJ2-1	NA	TGTGCCAGCAGTTTAGCCGGGTATGGAGGCAATGAGCAGTTCTTC	CASSLAGYGGNEQFF
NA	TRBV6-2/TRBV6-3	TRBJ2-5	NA	TGTGCCAGCAGTTACTCGAGAGGCGGGAAAGAGACCCAGTACTTC	CASSYSRGGKETQYF
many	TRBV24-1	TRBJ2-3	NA	TGTGCCACCAGTGATCCCGGCCGGGAAGATACGCAGTATTTT	CATSDPGREDTQYF
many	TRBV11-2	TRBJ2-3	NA	TGTGCCAGCAGCTTAGGGCGTACCAGAGTTTCAGATACGCAGTATTTT	CASSLGRTRVSDTQYF
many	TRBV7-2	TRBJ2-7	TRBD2	TGTGCCAGCAGCTTACAGCGGGGGATCTACGAGCAGTACTTC	CASSLQRGIYEQYF
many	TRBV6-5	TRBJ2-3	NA	TGTGCCAGCAGTTACGGGCCGGATACGCAGTATTTT	CASSYGPDTQYF